This T cell receptor (beta chain) was retrieved from a study of blood T cell repertoires in COVID-19. Only in-frame clones appear in the TCRdb table, and some are missing; sequencing was by immunoSEQ multiplex PCR. The table records about 420,000 clones, roughly 89% of them present only once. The V segment lost 8 bases and the J segment 2 bases; nucleotides outside the gene matches: 4. The CDR3 loop spans 12 amino acids. Looked up from germline, CDR1 is SQVTM and CDR2 is ANQGSEA. The source material was peripheral blood. This clonotype was sampled from a man between 18 and 35 years old with COVID-19, enrolled during active disease. The rearrangement uses TRBV29-1 and TRBJ2-5; 8 bases are shared with TRBD2. The DNA for the CDR3 is TGCAGCACCATAGCGGGGCAAGAGACCCAGTACTTC. Residues: CSTIAGQETQYF.